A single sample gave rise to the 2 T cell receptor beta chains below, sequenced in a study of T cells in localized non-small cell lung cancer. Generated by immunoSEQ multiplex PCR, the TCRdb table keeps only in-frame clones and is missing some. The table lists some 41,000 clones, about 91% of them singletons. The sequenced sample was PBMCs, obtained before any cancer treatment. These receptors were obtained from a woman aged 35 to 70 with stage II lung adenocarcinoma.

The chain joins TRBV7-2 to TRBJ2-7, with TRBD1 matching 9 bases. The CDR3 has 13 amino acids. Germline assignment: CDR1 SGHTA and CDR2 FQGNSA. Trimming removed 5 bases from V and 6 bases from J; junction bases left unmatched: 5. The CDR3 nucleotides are TGTGCCAGCAGCCGGACAGGGGACCGCGAGCAGTACTTC. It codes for CASSRTGDREQYF.

The CDR3 spells CASSHANEQFF. As DNA, the CDR3 is TGTGCCAGCAGCCACGCCAATGAGCAGTTCTTC. The V gene is TRBV14, the J gene TRBJ2-1; D is unclear. CDR3 length: 11 amino acids. Looked up from germline, CDR1 is SGHDN and CDR2 is FVKESK. V was cut by 3 bases and J by 6 bases, with 3 bases left in between. Combining the CDR3 with reference TRBV14 and TRBJ2-1 gives the whole variable domain EAGVTQFPSHSVIEKGQTVTLRCDPISGHDNLYWYRRVMGKEIKFLLHFVKESKQDESGMPNNRFLAERTGGTYSTLKVQPAELEDSGVYFCASSHANEQFFGPGTRLTVL.